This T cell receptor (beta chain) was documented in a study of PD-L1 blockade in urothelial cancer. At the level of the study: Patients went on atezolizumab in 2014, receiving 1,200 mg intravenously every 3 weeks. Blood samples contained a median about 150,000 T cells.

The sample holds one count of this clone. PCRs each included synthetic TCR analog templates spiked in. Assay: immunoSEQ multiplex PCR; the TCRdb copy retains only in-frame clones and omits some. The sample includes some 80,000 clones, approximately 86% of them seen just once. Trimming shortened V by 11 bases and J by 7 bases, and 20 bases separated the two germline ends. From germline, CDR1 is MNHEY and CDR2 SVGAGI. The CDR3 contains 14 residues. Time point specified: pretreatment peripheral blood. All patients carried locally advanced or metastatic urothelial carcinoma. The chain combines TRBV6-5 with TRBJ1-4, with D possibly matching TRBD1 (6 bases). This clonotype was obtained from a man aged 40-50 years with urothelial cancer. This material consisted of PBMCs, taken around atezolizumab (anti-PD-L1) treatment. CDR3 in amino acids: CAVKKQGRSEKLFF. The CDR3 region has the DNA TGTGCCGTCAAGAAGCAGGGGCGATCTGAAAAACTGTTTTTT.